This T cell receptor (beta chain) stems from a study of OX40 agonist ivuxolimab in advanced cancers. The table came from immunoSEQ multiplex PCR; TCRdb's copy has only in-frame clones and leaves some out. The table lists 25,000 to 35,000 clones, roughly 86% of them singletons, with under 30% in the top ten. This CDR3 comprises 11 residues. V was shortened by 6 bases and J by 6 bases, with 9 bases between the two germline ends. CDR1 is LNHDA and CDR2 is SQIVND in the germline V gene (reference sequence). Study findings and constraints: Expanded peripheral T cell antigen specificity was not determined.

In regard to this clone: Its target is not known.

The sequenced sample was CD4+ or CD8+ T cells sorted from blood, obtained in a trial of the OX40 agonist ivuxolimab. The genes are TRBV19 and TRBJ2-7; D may be TRBD2 (5 bases). This TCR was recovered from an adult with an advanced solid tumor such as melanoma, head and neck, liver or kidney cancer. CDR3 nucleotide sequence: TGTGCCAGTAGGTTCGGGGTCGAGCAGTACTTC. This translates into CASRFGVEQYF.